A single sample is the source of the 19 T cell receptor beta chains below, sequenced in a study of blood T cell repertoires in COVID-19. TCRdb's table, derived via immunoSEQ multiplex PCR, lists solely in-frame clones and lacks some. The top ten hold about a sixth of the sample, which has more than 95,000 clones, around 80% seen once. The sample consisted of peripheral blood. These receptors all stem from a man aged 25 to 40 with COVID-19, enrolled during active disease.

V and J are TRBV9 and TRBJ1-3, with D maybe TRBD1 (6 bases). Germline CDR1 and CDR2: SGDLS and YYNGEE. CDR3 length equals 19 residues. V was trimmed by 4 bases and J by 0 bases, leaving 23 bases between them. The CDR3 DNA sequence: TGTGCCAGCAGCACCGACAGGAAGGGGCCAACGGGCTCTGGAAACACCATATATTTT. Translated, it gives CASSTDRKGPTGSGNTIYF. Full variable domain (rest looked up from reference TRBV9 and TRBJ1-3): DSGVTQTPKHLITATGQRVTLRCSPRSGDLSVYWYQQSLDQGLQFLIQYYNGEERAKGNILERFSAQQFPDLHSELNLSSLELGDSALYFCASSTDRKGPTGSGNTIYFGEGSWLTVV.

The rearrangement links TRBV7-9 to TRBJ1-4; the D gene is possibly TRBD1 (6 bases). The germline V gene encodes CDR1 SEHNR and CDR2 FQNEAQ (reference sequence). CDR3 length equals 16 residues. V shed 1 base and J shed 8 bases, with 17 bases lying between them. The CDR3 DNA reads TGTGCCAGCAGCTTAGACGTAGGGGGTGACGTGGAAAAACTGTTTTTT. Its translation: CASSLDVGGDVEKLFF. Full variable domain (outside the CDR3, taken from reference TRBV7-9 and TRBJ1-4): DTGVSQNPRHKITKRGQNVTFRCDPISEHNRLYWYRQTLGQGPEFLTYFQNEAQLEKSRLLSDRFSAERPKGSFSTLEIQRTEQGDSAMYLCASSLDVGGDVEKLFFGSGTQLSVL.

V gene TRBV4-1 combines with J gene TRBJ2-1; tentative D call: TRBD1 (6 bases). The CDR3 is 15 amino acids. V gave up 1 base and J gave up 7 bases, with 14 bases separating them. Germline V gene sequence: CDR1 MGHRA, CDR2 YSYEKL. The CDR3 protein is CASSQALLTGNEQFF. As DNA, the CDR3 is TGCGCCAGCAGCCAAGCCCTTCTCACAGGGAATGAGCAGTTCTTC.

There are a few counts of this clone. V usage is TRBV6-5 and J usage is TRBJ2-3; 10 nucleotides agree with TRBD2. CDR1 MNHEY and CDR2 SVGAGI come from the germline V gene. The trim removed 6 bases at V and 3 bases at J, leaving 6 bases unmatched. The CDR3 loop spans 15 amino acids. CDR3 sequence (DNA): TGTGCCAGCAGCGGCATAGCGGGAGGAACAGATACGCAGTATTTT. As protein: CASSGIAGGTDTQYF.

The chain combines TRBV9 with TRBJ1-6; maybe TRBD1 (6 bases). CDR1 SGDLS and CDR2 YYNGEE come from the germline V gene. The CDR3 covers 15 residues. Trimming removed 2 bases from V and 10 bases from J, with 16 bases in between. DNA for the CDR3: TGTGCCAGCAGCGTTTCTACAGGGAGTCACTCACCCCTCCACTTT. Its translation is CASSVSTGSHSPLHF.

This chain links TRBV30 with TRBJ1-4; 7 positions agree with TRBD1. Germline V gene sequence: CDR1 GTSNPN, CDR2 SVGIG (reference sequence). Unmatched junction bases numbered 8, after V lost 2 bases and J lost 8 bases. This CDR3 has 14 residues. Here the CDR3 reads CAWSQDRVWEKLFF. The CDR3 DNA follows: TGTGCCTGGAGTCAAGACAGGGTTTGGGAAAAACTGTTTTTT.

V and J are TRBV7-8 and TRBJ2-5; D is unclear. Trimming shortened V by 5 bases and J by 5 bases, and 9 bases separated the two germline ends. CDR3 size: 12 residues. CDR1 SGHVS and CDR2 FQNEAQ come from the germline V gene. CDR3: CASSPLTETQYF. The CDR3 DNA follows: TGTGCCAGCAGCCCACTTACTGAGACCCAGTACTTC.

This sequence joins TRBV6-6 and TRBJ2-1; 7 bases match TRBD2. Germline trimming cut 5 bases from V and 6 bases from J; bases unmatched to any gene: 7. CDR1 is MNHNY and CDR2 is SVGAGI in the germline V gene (reference sequence). The CDR3 length is 14 residues. In DNA form, the CDR3 reads TGTGCCAGCAGTCAGCGGGATGCTCCCAATGAGCAGTTCTTC. Its protein is CASSQRDAPNEQFF.

V gene TRBV4-1 combines with J gene TRBJ2-5; perhaps TRBD2 as D (5 bases). Looked up from germline, CDR1 is MGHRA and CDR2 is YSYEKL. Trimming took 5 bases from V and 5 from J, leaving 18 bases between them. This CDR3 region has 15 residues. The CDR3 reads CASSYTPRAHETQYF. In nucleotides, the CDR3 is TGCGCCAGCAGCTACACCCCGCGGGCTCACGAGACCCAGTACTTC.

This chain connects TRBV6-4 to TRBJ2-1; D may be TRBD2 (5 bases). The CDR3 has 16 amino acids. Germline CDR1 is MRHNA and CDR2 is SNTAGT. The V and J ends lost 2 bases and 0 bases respectively, with 11 bases between them. The CDR3 region is CASSDLPGSSYNEQFF. Written as DNA, the CDR3 is TGTGCCAGCAGTGACCTACCGGGAAGCTCCTACAATGAGCAGTTCTTC.

This clone was seen a handful of times. The chain links TRBV21-1 to TRBJ1-5. TRBV21-1 is a documented pseudogene. CDR3 length: 20 residues. CDR3 loop: CASSKAPGGRGSWGNQPQHF. The CDR3 region has the DNA TGTGCCAGCAGCAAAGCGCCGGGGGGCAGGGGCTCCTGGGGGAATCAGCCCCAGCATTTT.

The J gene is TRBJ2-3, the V gene TRBV30; TRBD2 matches 9 bases. Germline assignment: CDR1 GTSNPN and CDR2 SVGIG (reference sequence). V dropped 0 bases and J dropped 2; count of bases not matched to a gene: 9. The CDR3 sequence is 17 residues long. The CDR3 loop reads CAWSVIQRGALTDTQYF. CDR3 DNA: TGTGCCTGGAGTGTAATCCAGCGGGGGGCCCTCACAGATACGCAGTATTTT.

The chain uses TRBV15 and TRBJ2-1, with 7 bases matching TRBD2. The CDR3 consists of 16 residues. The germline gives CDR1 LNHNV, CDR2 YYDKDF (reference sequence). The trim removed 1 base at V and 7 bases at J, leaving 10 bases unmatched. In DNA form, the CDR3 reads TGTGCCACCAGCAGAGGTCGATGGGGGGGAGAAAATGAGCAGTTCTTC. This translates into CATSRGRWGGENEQFF.

This clone has just one count. This chain links TRBV9 with TRBJ2-7, with TRBD2 matching 9 bases. The germline CDR1 and CDR2 sequences are SGDLS and YYNGEE. The CDR3 is made up of 15 amino acids. J lost 1 base, V lost 4 bases, and 6 bases had no gene match. The CDR3 DNA sequence: TGTGCCAGCAGCATCGGACTAGCGCAATCCTACGAGCAGTACTTC. Its protein is CASSIGLAQSYEQYF.

This rearrangement joins TRBV2 to TRBJ1-5; D remains ambiguous. The CDR3 has 14 amino acids. V lost 4 bases and J lost 4, with 11 bases in between. CDR1 is SNHLY and CDR2 is FYNNEI in the germline V gene. CDR3 nucleotide sequence: TGTGCCAGCAGTGTGGAGGGAGATAATCAGCCCCAGCATTTT. This encodes CASSVEGDNQPQHF.

This chain uses TRBV5-1 with TRBJ1-1; maybe TRBD1 (6 bases). Germline V gene lookup returns CDR1 SGHRS and CDR2 YFSETQ. V was trimmed by 4 bases and J by 7 bases, leaving 17 bases between them. The CDR3 is made up of 14 amino acids. For the CDR3, the DNA is TGCGCCAGCAGCGCACAGGACAGTGCGGGTGAAGCTTTCTTT. It encodes CASSAQDSAGEAFF.

This chain uses TRBV28 with TRBJ2-7; a weak D match, TRBD1 (6 bases). The germline gives CDR1 MDHEN, CDR2 SYDVKM. The CDR3 is 14 amino acids. Deletions cut 3 bases from V and 9 bases from J, with 18 bases between. In nucleotides, the CDR3 is TGTGCCAGCAGTTTTCGAGGTGGGGAACAGGGGCAGTACTTC. It yields the protein CASSFRGGEQGQYF.

This clone came up once. This chain uses TRBV28 with TRBJ1-6; the D is unclear. V lost 4 bases and J 4 bases, leaving 8 bases between the germline ends. Germline V gene sequence: CDR1 MDHEN, CDR2 SYDVKM. CDR3 length: 14 amino acids. This CDR3 reads CASSSRRYNSPLHF. In DNA, the CDR3 is TGTGCCAGCAGTTCTAGGAGGTATAATTCACCCCTCCACTTT.

This chain joins TRBV10-3 and TRBJ2-7; 10 positions match TRBD1. The CDR3 has 16 amino acids. J gave up 2 bases and V 10 bases, and 14 bases lay outside the gene matches. Per the germline V gene, CDR1 is ENHRY and CDR2 is SYGVKD. The CDR3 here is CATWSIDRGLPYEQYF. The CDR3, as DNA: TGTGCCACATGGTCTATCGACAGGGGGCTTCCCTACGAGCAGTACTTC.